These 23 T cell receptor beta chains came from one sample sequenced in a study of neoadjuvant nivolumab and ipilimumab in lung cancer. Clones were sequenced by immunoSEQ multiplex PCR, and TCRdb holds only the in-frame ones, with some missing. The sample lists several thousand clones; roughly 89% were seen once. Sequencing was performed on tumor tissue, taken after neoadjuvant nivolumab, alone or with ipilimumab, at or shortly before surgery. These receptors all come from an adult with non-small cell lung cancer. Some clones in this sample may be carry-over from other donors' samples.

This chain uses TRBV10-2 with TRBJ2-7; either TRBD1 or TRBD2 may fit D (5 bases each). The V and J ends lost 6 bases and 2 bases respectively, with 14 bases between them. Germline values: CDR1 WSHSY, CDR2 SAAADI. The CDR3 is 14 residues long. The CDR3 is CASSLGRVAYEQYF. As DNA, the CDR3 is TGCGCCAGCAGCCTGGGACGGGTCGCCTACGAGCAGTACTTC.

This clone occurred once. V usage is TRBV11-2 and J usage is TRBJ2-7; D gene ambiguous. Trimming shortened V by 4 bases and J by 6 bases, and 19 bases separated the two germline ends. Per germline, CDR1 SGHAT and CDR2 FQNNGV. The CDR3 runs 15 residues. CDR3: CASSSTLGGFGEQYF. CDR3 in DNA: TGTGCCAGCAGCTCCACTCTAGGCGGATTTGGCGAGCAGTACTTC.

The CDR3, as DNA: TGTGCCAGCAGTGACAGGTTTTGGAGTGGCTACACCTTC. This gives the protein CASSDRFWSGYTF. This rearrangement joins TRBV2 to TRBJ1-2; D is unresolved. Looked up from germline, CDR1 is SNHLY and CDR2 is FYNNEI. The length of the CDR3 is 13 residues. V was clipped by 3 bases and J by 7 bases, with 12 bases between them.

CDR3 bases: TGTGCCAAAGGGGGAGGCGAGAGATACGAAGAGACCCAGTACTTC. Protein product: CAKGGGERYEETQYF. The chain combines TRBV2 with TRBJ2-5; D might be TRBD1 or TRBD2, each matching 6 bases. V was pared by 10 bases and J by 3 bases, with 21 bases between. The length of the CDR3 is 15 residues. Per germline, CDR1 SNHLY and CDR2 FYNNEI.

The chain recombines TRBV7-9 with TRBJ2-1, with TRBD1 as a possible D gene (7 bases). Germline V gives CDR1 SEHNR, CDR2 FQNEAQ (reference sequence). V lost 5 bases and J lost 12, with 14 bases in between. The CDR3 covers 12 residues. The chain's CDR3 is CASSQGGTRQFF. CDR3 nucleotides: TGTGCCAGCAGCCAGGGGGGAACCAGGCAGTTCTTC.

The chain is built from TRBV11-2 and TRBJ2-6, with 7 nucleotides matching TRBD1. Trimming took 3 bases from V and 4 from J; bases not matched to a gene: 3. The CDR3 covers 15 residues. Germline CDR1 and CDR2: SGHAT and FQNNGV. The CDR3 loop reads CASSLGQPGANVLTF. CDR3 nucleotide sequence: TGTGCCAGCAGCTTGGGACAGCCGGGGGCCAACGTCCTGACTTTC.

The chain carries TRBV5-5 and TRBJ1-3; no definite D call. The CDR3 has 16 residues. Trimming stripped 1 base from V and 4 bases from J, with 15 bases between. Germline V CDR1 and CDR2: SGHKS, YYEKEE (reference sequence). CDR3 region: CASSLWAGAVGNTIYF. The CDR3 region has the DNA TGTGCCAGCAGCTTGTGGGCGGGAGCGGTCGGAAACACCATATATTTT.

V gene TRBV10-3 combines with J gene TRBJ2-7, with D hard to call. The CDR3 has 12 amino acids. Germline V gene lookup returns CDR1 ENHRY and CDR2 SYGVKD. V was shortened by 7 bases and J by 5 bases, with 12 bases between the two germline ends. CDR3 region: CAIKASGNEQYF. The CDR3 region has the DNA TGTGCCATCAAGGCCTCTGGGAACGAGCAGTACTTC.

This rearrangement joins TRBV19 to TRBJ1-1, with a weak D call TRBD1 (5 bases). Germline V gene data show CDR1 as LNHDA and CDR2 as SQIVND (reference sequence). V was cut by 6 bases and J by 3 bases, with 14 bases left in between. This CDR3 spans 14 amino acids. CDR3 region: CASRTGTEHTEAFF. DNA for the CDR3: TGTGCCAGTAGGACCGGGACGGAACACACTGAAGCTTTCTTT. Full variable domain (remainder filled in from reference TRBV19 and TRBJ1-1): DGGITQSPKYLFRKEGQNVTLSCEQNLNHDAMYWYRQDPGQGLRLIYYSQIVNDFQKGDIAEGYSVSREKKESFPLTVTSAQKNPTAFYLCASRTGTEHTEAFFGQGTRLTVV.

This chain connects TRBV5-1 to TRBJ2-1, with 12 positions matching TRBD2. The V gene's germline CDR1 is SGHRS and CDR2 YFSETQ. This CDR3 has 14 residues. The J segment lost 9 bases and the V segment lost 4 bases, leaving 5 bases of the junction unmatched. The CDR3 spells CASSGAGLAGEQFF. The CDR3 DNA reads as TGCGCCAGCAGCGGTGCGGGACTAGCGGGTGAGCAGTTCTTC.

V is TRBV7-9 and J is TRBJ2-1; 8 bases line up with TRBD2. The trim removed 8 bases at V and 7 bases at J, leaving 10 bases unmatched. This CDR3 contains 14 residues. The germline gives CDR1 SEHNR, CDR2 FQNEAQ (reference sequence). The CDR3 region is CASSPGLVLNEQFF. In DNA form, the CDR3 reads TGTGCCAGCTCTCCGGGACTAGTCCTAAATGAGCAGTTCTTC.

The CDR3 protein is CASSPGPGNTIYF. The CDR3 DNA follows: TGTGCCAGCAGCCCCGGCCCTGGAAACACCATATATTTT. The V call is TRBV9, the J call TRBJ1-3; no firm D call. The CDR3 spans 13 residues. Germline CDR1 reads SGDLS; CDR2 reads YYNGEE. V was shortened by 4 bases and J by 2 bases, with 7 bases between the two germline ends. The full variable domain, with the rest looked up from reference TRBV9 and TRBJ1-3, is DSGVTQTPKHLITATGQRVTLRCSPRSGDLSVYWYQQSLDQGLQFLIQYYNGEERAKGNILERFSAQQFPDLHSELNLSSLELGDSALYFCASSPGPGNTIYFGEGSWLTVV.

This clone was seen just once. The chain uses TRBV7-9 and TRBJ2-3; tentatively, D is TRBD2 (6 bases). Germline V CDR1 and CDR2: SEHNR, FQNEAQ (reference sequence). The CDR3 has 13 residues. The ends were cut back, 3 bases at V and 3 bases at J, with 7 bases in the middle. CDR3 bases: TGTGCCAGCAGCTTCCGGGAGACAGATACGCAGTATTTT. It encodes CASSFRETDTQYF.

The V call is TRBV6-5, the J call TRBJ2-7, with a weak D call TRBD1 (5 bases). The CDR3 has 14 amino acids. Germline V gene lookup returns CDR1 MNHEY and CDR2 SVGAGI. Trimming removed 0 bases at V and 3 bases at J, with 9 bases between. CDR3 sequence reads: CASSYSGAIYEQYF. The CDR3 coding sequence is TGTGCCAGCAGTTACTCTGGGGCGATCTACGAGCAGTACTTC.

The CDR3 DNA follows: TGTGCCAGCAGCTTGAGGTCAGGGGCGTCGGGTGGCTACACCTTC. Translation gives CASSLRSGASGGYTF. The chain couples TRBV5-6 to TRBJ1-2, with D perhaps TRBD1 (6 bases). Germline CDR1 is SGHDT and CDR2 is YYEEEE. V lost 1 base to trimming and J lost 7 bases, with 17 bases between them. There are 15 residues in the CDR3.

The CDR3 nucleotides are TGTGCCAGCAGCCCAAAACACGCGGGCTCCTACGAGCAGTACTTC. This encodes CASSPKHAGSYEQYF. V and J are TRBV27 and TRBJ2-7; D possibly corresponds to TRBD2 (5 bases). V was pared by 6 bases and J by 0 bases, with 15 bases between. Germline CDR1 is MNHEY and CDR2 is SMNVEV (reference sequence). CDR3 size: 15 residues.

This chain uses TRBV9 with TRBJ2-7; TRBD1 matches at 8 bases. Germline assignment: CDR1 SGDLS and CDR2 YYNGEE. The CDR3 length is 14 residues. V shed 3 bases and J 2 bases; nucleotides not matched to a gene: 4. CDR3 protein: CASSADRVPYEQYF. The CDR3, as DNA: TGTGCCAGCAGCGCGGACAGGGTTCCCTACGAGCAGTACTTC.

A single count supports this clone. The chain has TRBV5-1 and TRBJ2-3; 7 bases line up with TRBD2. Unmatched junction bases numbered 11, after V lost 3 bases and J lost 1 base. This CDR3 is built from 17 residues. The germline gives CDR1 SGHRS, CDR2 YFSETQ. CDR3 protein: CASSWGGNPLGTDTQYF. The CDR3 DNA follows: TGCGCCAGCAGCTGGGGAGGGAATCCGCTTGGCACAGATACGCAGTATTTT.

The J gene is TRBJ2-1, the V gene TRBV20-1; TRBD2 might be the D (5 bases). CDR3 length: 10 amino acids. V lost 5 bases and J 10 bases, leaving 9 bases between the germline ends. Per germline, CDR1 DFQATT and CDR2 SNEGSKA (reference sequence). CDR3 coding DNA: TGCAGTGCTGGGAGCAGGGAGCAGTTCTTC. Protein sequence: CSAGSREQFF.

This sequence joins TRBV7-9 and TRBJ2-3; 10 nucleotides match TRBD2. This CDR3 region has 15 residues. Germline V CDR1 and CDR2: SEHNR, FQNEAQ (reference sequence). V gave up 5 bases and J gave up 3 bases; unmatched junction bases: 5. CDR3 sequence (DNA): TGTGCCAGCAGCCAGATGACTAGCGGGACAGATACGCAGTATTTT. It encodes CASSQMTSGTDTQYF.

V and J are TRBV9 and TRBJ2-3; tentative D call: TRBD2 (5 bases). V lost 7 bases and J lost 3, with 9 bases in between. Germline V gene data show CDR1 as SGDLS and CDR2 as YYNGEE. The CDR3 is 12 amino acids. The CDR3 nucleotides are TGTGCCAGCGGACTCCTAACAGATACGCAGTATTTT. It yields the protein CASGLLTDTQYF.

This sequence joins TRBV20-1 and TRBJ1-3; D is undetermined. Germline CDR1 is DFQATT and CDR2 is SNEGSKA (reference sequence). The CDR3 contains 11 residues. Trimming stripped 3 bases from V and 4 bases from J, with 4 bases between. This CDR3 reads CSASLGNTIYF. CDR3 coding DNA: TGCAGTGCTAGCTTAGGAAACACCATATATTTT.

This chain links TRBV6-5 with TRBJ1-1; D gene ambiguous. The CDR3 spans 13 residues. The V gene's germline CDR1 is MNHEY and CDR2 SVGAGI. Deletions cut 6 bases from V and 1 base from J, with 9 bases between. The CDR3 sequence is CASSRTRNTEAFF. The CDR3 bases are TGTGCCAGCAGCCGTACTCGGAACACTGAAGCTTTCTTT.